The 27 T cell receptor beta chains presented below share a single source sample, sequenced in a study of shared clonotypes between healthy human individuals. It was CD45RO-negative cells, positively selected for CCR7, that made up naive CD8 cells, with terminally differentiated effector memory CD45RA+ cells excluded. Clones were read by immunoSEQ multiplex PCR, and TCRdb kept only the in-frame ones, dropping some. Among about 1,900,000 clones listed, roughly 94% were seen once. The source material was naive CD8+ T cells sorted from blood. Source of these receptors: a man aged 18 to 35 in good health.

This chain uses TRBV6-1 with TRBJ1-2; D possibly corresponds to TRBD1 (6 bases). This CDR3 has 14 amino acids. Germline-derived CDR1 and CDR2 are MNHNS and SASEGT. Trimming removed 0 bases at V and 5 bases at J, with 10 bases between. CDR3 bases: TGTGCCAGCAGTGAAGCGCTTCAGGGGTATGGCTACACCTTC. It is translated as CASSEALQGYGYTF.

This clone appeared a few times. The CDR3 DNA follows: TGTGCCAGCAGTTCGCACAATGGCTACACCTTC. This encodes CASSSHNGYTF. The chain has TRBV28 and TRBJ1-2; D unclear. Germline V gene lookup returns CDR1 MDHEN and CDR2 SYDVKM. The CDR3 covers 11 residues. Between the trimmed V and J ends, which lost 4 bases and 6 bases, there was a span of 6 bases.

The chain has TRBV18 and TRBJ1-5; 9 bases map to TRBD1. V shed 4 bases and J 3 bases; nucleotides not matched to a gene: 4. The CDR3 loop spans 15 amino acids. Germline CDR1 is KGHSH and CDR2 is LQKENI. The CDR3 is CASSRGTGNNQPQHF. The CDR3 region has the DNA TGTGCCAGCTCACGGGGGACAGGGAACAATCAGCCCCAGCATTTT.

This chain connects TRBV2 to TRBJ2-7; tentatively, D is TRBD1 (5 bases). Germline CDR1 SNHLY, CDR2 FYNNEI. This CDR3 comprises 16 residues. V was clipped by 2 bases and J by 1 base, with 15 bases between them. The CDR3 nucleotides read TGTGCCAGCAGTGAAAATGCTCAGGGAACGTCCTACGAGCAGTACTTC. The encoded protein is CASSENAQGTSYEQYF.

The J gene is TRBJ2-1, the V gene TRBV13, with D unclear. V was pared by 1 base and J by 3 bases, with 4 bases between. This CDR3 region has 13 residues. The germline V gene encodes CDR1 PRHDT and CDR2 FYEKMQ (reference sequence). The CDR3 here is CASSLDSYNEQFF. In DNA, the CDR3 is TGTGCCAGCAGCTTAGACAGCTACAATGAGCAGTTCTTC.

This CDR3 is CASSPGPAGETQYF. The CDR3 DNA reads as TGTGCCAGCTCACCAGGGCCCGCAGGGGAGACCCAGTACTTC. This chain uses TRBV18 with TRBJ2-5; possible D gene TRBD1, 5 bases. The CDR3 covers 14 residues. Between the trimmed V and J ends, which lost 2 bases and 5 bases, there was a span of 12 bases. Germline loops: CDR1 KGHSH, CDR2 LQKENI.

This chain links TRBV6-1 with TRBJ2-5, with D hard to call. Deletions cut 8 bases from V and 1 base from J, with 17 bases between. CDR3 length: 15 residues. Germline V lookup: CDR1 MNHNS, CDR2 SASEGT. The CDR3 loop reads CASFNLFDPQETQYF. The CDR3 coding sequence is TGTGCCAGCTTCAACCTTTTTGACCCCCAAGAGACCCAGTACTTC.

This clone was counted a single time. The rearrangement uses TRBV27 and TRBJ1-2, with D uncertain. Germline-derived CDR1 and CDR2 are MNHEY and SMNVEV (reference sequence). The CDR3 runs to 17 residues. Between the trimmed V and J ends, which lost 0 bases and 1 base, there was a span of 15 bases. DNA of the CDR3: TGTGCCAGCAGTTTATCCCGCCGTTTAGGAGTTAACTATGGCTACACCTTC. It specifies CASSLSRRLGVNYGYTF.

The chain joins TRBV30 to TRBJ1-1; 7 nucleotides agree with TRBD1. CDR3 length: 16 residues. The germline gives CDR1 GTSNPN, CDR2 SVGIG (reference sequence). V was pared by 4 bases and J by 3 bases, with 14 bases of the junction left unmatched. CDR3 sequence: CAWILGGGSEYTEAFF. The DNA of the CDR3 is TGTGCCTGGATTTTAGGGGGCGGGAGTGAGTACACTGAAGCTTTCTTT.

In regard to this clone: The sample holds other DNA sequences that translate to the same CDR3. The V call is TRBV7-8, the J call TRBJ2-7; D is unclear. The CDR3 sequence is 13 residues long. Trimming removed 2 bases at V and 2 bases at J, with 7 bases between. CDR1 SGHVS and CDR2 FQNEAQ come from the germline V gene. CDR3 nucleotide sequence: TGTGCCAGCAGCTTATCCCTGGCCTACGAGCAGTACTTC. It yields the protein CASSLSLAYEQYF.

This chain uses TRBV11-2 with TRBJ2-5, with 10 bases aligning to TRBD1. CDR3 size: 16 residues. V was clipped by 4 bases and J by 5 bases; unmatched bases: 10. The germline V gene encodes CDR1 SGHAT and CDR2 FQNNGV. The CDR3 loop is CASSSGRQGAWETQYF. CDR3 nucleotide sequence: TGTGCCAGCAGCTCAGGCCGACAGGGGGCGTGGGAGACCCAGTACTTC.

V and J are TRBV7-9 and TRBJ2-5; a weak D match, TRBD1 (5 bases). From germline, CDR1 is SEHNR and CDR2 FQNEAQ (reference sequence). This CDR3 region has 15 residues. The V end lost 5 bases, the J end lost 2 bases, and 15 bases lay between the germline ends. The CDR3 here is CASSQSSQVQETQYF. CDR3 coding DNA: TGTGCCAGCAGCCAATCCTCACAGGTACAAGAGACCCAGTACTTC.

The rearrangement joins TRBV5-4 to TRBJ2-1; 9 positions match TRBD2. CDR3 length: 16 residues. Trimming at V came to 3 bases and at J to 4 bases, leaving 8 bases not matched to a gene. Germline CDR1 SGHNT, CDR2 YYREEE (reference sequence). CDR3 DNA: TGTGCCAGCAGCTCGTATCTAGCGGGGTCTTACAATGAGCAGTTCTTC. The encoded protein is CASSSYLAGSYNEQFF.

The chain joins TRBV4-1 to TRBJ2-7; 9 nucleotides line up with TRBD1. The trim removed 6 bases at V and 4 bases at J, leaving 7 bases unmatched. Germline CDR1 MGHRA, CDR2 YSYEKL. This CDR3 is 14 amino acids long. CDR3 sequence reads: CASSPGTGWYEQYF. CDR3 in DNA: TGCGCCAGCAGTCCCGGGACAGGGTGGTACGAGCAGTACTTC.

The chain recombines TRBV28 with TRBJ2-7; D is undetermined. CDR3 length equals 13 residues. The V and J ends lost 2 bases and 3 bases respectively, with 8 bases between them. Germline V lookup: CDR1 MDHEN, CDR2 SYDVKM. CDR3 DNA sequence: TGTGCCAGCAGTTTAGTCACGGGCTACGAGCAGTACTTC. This codes for CASSLVTGYEQYF.

The CDR3 loop reads CASSSDRLFF. DNA of the CDR3: TGTGCCAGCAGCTCGGATCGGCTGTTTTTT. The chain joins TRBV7-9 to TRBJ2-2; D is unclear. The CDR3 totals 10 residues. V was shortened by 4 bases and J by 13 bases, with 7 bases between the two germline ends. Germline V CDR1 and CDR2: SEHNR, FQNEAQ (reference sequence).

This chain uses TRBV5-4 with TRBJ2-7, with TRBD2 matching 7 bases. The germline CDR1 and CDR2 sequences are SGHNT and YYREEE (reference sequence). V lost 0 bases and J lost 6; bases outside the gene matches: 9. This CDR3 contains 15 residues. The chain's CDR3 is CASSLDVGGPLEQYF. The CDR3, as DNA: TGTGCCAGCAGCTTGGATGTGGGAGGGCCACTCGAGCAGTACTTC.

A word on this clone: In the same sample, other DNA sequences code for this CDR3. The chain couples TRBV5-1 to TRBJ2-7; no definite D call. From germline, CDR1 is SGHRS and CDR2 YFSETQ. This CDR3 contains 13 residues. The V end was cut by 2 bases, the J end by 0 bases, with 6 bases between. CDR3 sequence (DNA): TGCGCCAGCAGCTTCGGCCTCTCCTACGAGCAGTACTTC. Residues: CASSFGLSYEQYF.

In the case of this clone: Additional DNA sequences in this sample encode the identical CDR3. The chain combines TRBV7-2 with TRBJ2-7; D uncertain. Germline assignment: CDR1 SGHTA and CDR2 FQGNSA. Between the trimmed V and J ends, which lost 5 bases and 4 bases, there was a span of 9 bases. This CDR3 has 12 residues. CDR3 sequence (DNA): TGTGCCAGCAGCCCCCCATCGTACGAGCAGTACTTC. Translated, it gives CASSPPSYEQYF.

V and J are TRBV9 and TRBJ2-2; D tentatively fits TRBD1 or TRBD2 (6 bases each). Germline V gene sequence: CDR1 SGDLS, CDR2 YYNGEE. The CDR3 contains 15 residues. V was cut by 5 bases and J by 0 bases, with 11 bases left in between. The CDR3 sequence: CASSYGGPNTGELFF. CDR3 nucleotide sequence: TGTGCCAGCAGTTATGGGGGGCCGAACACCGGGGAGCTGTTTTTT.

J is TRBJ2-3 and V is TRBV11-2; D is possibly TRBD2 (6 bases). The CDR3 totals 15 residues. Germline V CDR1 and CDR2: SGHAT, FQNNGV. Trimming took off 1 base at V and 1 base at J, with 9 bases between the two ends. CDR3 amino acids: CASSLAGAGTDTQYF. In DNA form, the CDR3 reads TGTGCCAGCAGCTTAGCGGGAGCGGGCACAGATACGCAGTATTTT.

The gene calls are TRBV10-2 and TRBJ2-5; D is undetermined. Trimming took off 4 bases at V and 3 bases at J, with 6 bases between the two ends. The germline V gene has CDR1 WSHSY and CDR2 SAAADI. The CDR3 is 12 residues long. The CDR3 DNA is TGCGCCAGCAGTGGGTGGGAAGAGACCCAGTACTTC. Its protein is CASSGWEETQYF.

The rearrangement uses TRBV10-2 and TRBJ2-7, with D possibly matching TRBD2 (5 bases). V lost 0 bases, J lost 2 bases, and 14 bases lay in between. The germline CDR1 and CDR2 sequences are WSHSY and SAAADI. This CDR3 has 16 amino acids. Written as DNA, the CDR3 is TGCGCCAGCAGTGAGTCTCTCGGGATGGGAGCCTACGAGCAGTACTTC. Translating it yields CASSESLGMGAYEQYF.

V gene TRBV11-2 combines with J gene TRBJ1-4; no clear D. CDR1 is SGHAT and CDR2 is FQNNGV in the germline V gene. Between the trimmed V and J ends, which lost 1 base and 6 bases, there was a span of 9 bases. The CDR3 has 14 amino acids. The CDR3 DNA reads TGTGCCAGCAGCTTAGCGAAGGGTGATGAAAAACTGTTTTTT. As protein: CASSLAKGDEKLFF.

The J gene is TRBJ2-1, the V gene TRBV6-5; a weak D match, TRBD1 (6 bases). Germline CDR1 is MNHEY and CDR2 is SVGAGI. V was shortened by 2 bases and J by 8 bases, with 13 bases between the two germline ends. There are 14 residues in the CDR3. In DNA form, the CDR3 reads TGTGCCAGCAGTTACATGGCCTACAGGGATGAGCAGTTCTTC. Amino acid sequence: CASSYMAYRDEQFF.

The chain is built from TRBV4-3 and TRBJ2-3; tentatively, D is TRBD1 or TRBD2 (6 bases each). V gave up 5 bases and J gave up 5 bases, with 17 bases separating them. CDR3 length: 15 residues. From germline, CDR1 is LGHNA and CDR2 YSLEER. The CDR3 sequence is CASSFGIGGGDTQYF. For the CDR3, the DNA is TGCGCCAGCAGCTTCGGGATCGGAGGGGGAGATACGCAGTATTTT.

This CDR3 reads CASSLVRGGTDTQYF. The CDR3 DNA reads TGTGCCAGCAGCTTAGTGCGGGGAGGCACAGATACGCAGTATTTT. The genes are TRBV7-8 and TRBJ2-3; maybe TRBD2 (6 bases). The CDR3 is made up of 15 amino acids. Per the germline V gene, CDR1 is SGHVS and CDR2 is FQNEAQ. V was shortened by 1 base and J by 1 base, with 9 bases between the two germline ends.